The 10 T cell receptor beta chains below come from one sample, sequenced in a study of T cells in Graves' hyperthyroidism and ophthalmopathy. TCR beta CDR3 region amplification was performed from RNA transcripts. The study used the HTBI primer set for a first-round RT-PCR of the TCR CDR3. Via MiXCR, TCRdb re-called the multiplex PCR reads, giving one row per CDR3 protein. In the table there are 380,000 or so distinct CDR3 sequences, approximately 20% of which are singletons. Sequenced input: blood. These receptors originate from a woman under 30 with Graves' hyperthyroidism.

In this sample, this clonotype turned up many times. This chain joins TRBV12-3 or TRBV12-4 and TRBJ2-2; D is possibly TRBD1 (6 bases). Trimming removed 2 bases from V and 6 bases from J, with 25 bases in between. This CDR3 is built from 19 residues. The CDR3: CASSLWPPVQGVDAGELFF. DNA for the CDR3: TGTGCCAGCAGTTTATGGCCCCCGGTACAGGGCGTTGACGCCGGGGAGCTGTTTTTT.

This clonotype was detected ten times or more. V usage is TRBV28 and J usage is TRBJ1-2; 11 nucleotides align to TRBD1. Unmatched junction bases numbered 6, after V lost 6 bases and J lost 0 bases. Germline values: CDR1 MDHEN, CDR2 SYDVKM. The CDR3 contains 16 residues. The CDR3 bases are TGTGCCAGCAGCAGGGACAGGGGGTGGACTAACTATGGCTACACCTTC. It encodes CASSRDRGWTNYGYTF.

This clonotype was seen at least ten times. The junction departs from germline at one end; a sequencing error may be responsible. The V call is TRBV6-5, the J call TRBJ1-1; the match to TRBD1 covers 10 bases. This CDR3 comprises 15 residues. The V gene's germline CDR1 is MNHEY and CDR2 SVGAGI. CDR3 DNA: TGTGTCAGCAGTTACTCCCTGACAGGGGGCGGGGAAGCTTTCTTT. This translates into CVSSYSLTGGGEAFF.

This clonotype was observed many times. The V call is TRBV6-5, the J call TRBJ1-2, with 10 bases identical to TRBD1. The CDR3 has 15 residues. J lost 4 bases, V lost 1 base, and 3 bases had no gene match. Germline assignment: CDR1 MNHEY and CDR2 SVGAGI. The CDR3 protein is CASSYYGTGAYGYTF. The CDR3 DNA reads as TGTGCCAGCAGTTACTACGGGACAGGGGCCTATGGCTACACCTTC.

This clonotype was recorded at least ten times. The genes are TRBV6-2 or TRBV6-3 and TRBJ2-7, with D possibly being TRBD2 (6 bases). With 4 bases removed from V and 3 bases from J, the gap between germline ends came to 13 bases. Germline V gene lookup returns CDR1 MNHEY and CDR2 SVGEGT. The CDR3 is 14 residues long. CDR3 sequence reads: CASSSGGGLYEQYF. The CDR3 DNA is TGTGCCAGCAGTTCCGGGGGAGGACTCTACGAGCAGTACTTC.

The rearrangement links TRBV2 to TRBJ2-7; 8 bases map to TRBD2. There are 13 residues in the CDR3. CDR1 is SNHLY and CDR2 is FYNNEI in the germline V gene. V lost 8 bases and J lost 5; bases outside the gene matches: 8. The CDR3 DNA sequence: TGTGCCAGCTCACCGGGACTAGGGGACGAGCAGTACTTC. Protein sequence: CASSPGLGDEQYF.

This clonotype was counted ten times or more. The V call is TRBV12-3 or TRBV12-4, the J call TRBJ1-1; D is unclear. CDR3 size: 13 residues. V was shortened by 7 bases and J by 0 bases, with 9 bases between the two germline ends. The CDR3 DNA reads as TGTGCCAGCACGACACGAGTGAACACTGAAGCTTTCTTT. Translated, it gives CASTTRVNTEAFF.

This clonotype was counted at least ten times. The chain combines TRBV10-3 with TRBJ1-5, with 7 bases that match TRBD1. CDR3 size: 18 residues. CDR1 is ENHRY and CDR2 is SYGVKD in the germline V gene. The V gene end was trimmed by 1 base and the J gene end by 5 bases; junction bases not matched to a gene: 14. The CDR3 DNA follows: TGTGCCATCAGTGAGTTGGGGTCCCTTGACAGGGAGGATCAGCCCCAGCATTTT. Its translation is CAISELGSLDREDQPQHF.

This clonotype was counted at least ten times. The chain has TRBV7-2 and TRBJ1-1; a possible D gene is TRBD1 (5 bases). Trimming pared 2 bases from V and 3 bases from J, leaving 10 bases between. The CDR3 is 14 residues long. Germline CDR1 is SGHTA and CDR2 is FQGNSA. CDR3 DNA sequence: TGTGCCAGCAGCTTAAGGGTGGGGGACACTGAAGCTTTCTTT. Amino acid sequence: CASSLRVGDTEAFF.

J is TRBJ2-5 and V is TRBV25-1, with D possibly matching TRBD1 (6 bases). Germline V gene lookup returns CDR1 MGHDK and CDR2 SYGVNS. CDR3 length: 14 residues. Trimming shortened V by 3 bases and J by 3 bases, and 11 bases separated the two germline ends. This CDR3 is CASSELGAKETQYF. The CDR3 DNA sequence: TGTGCCAGCAGTGAGCTGGGGGCTAAAGAGACCCAGTACTTC.